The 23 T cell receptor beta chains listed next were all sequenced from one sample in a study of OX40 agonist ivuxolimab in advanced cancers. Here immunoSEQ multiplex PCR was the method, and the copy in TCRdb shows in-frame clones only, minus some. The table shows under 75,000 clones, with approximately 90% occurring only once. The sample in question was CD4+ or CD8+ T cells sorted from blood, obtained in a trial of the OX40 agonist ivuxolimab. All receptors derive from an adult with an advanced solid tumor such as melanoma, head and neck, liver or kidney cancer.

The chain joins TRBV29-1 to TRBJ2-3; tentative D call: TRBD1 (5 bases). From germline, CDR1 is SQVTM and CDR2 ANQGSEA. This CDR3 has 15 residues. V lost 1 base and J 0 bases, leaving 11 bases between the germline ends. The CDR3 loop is CSVEAQGWSTDTQYF. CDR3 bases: TGCAGCGTTGAAGCTCAGGGCTGGAGCACAGATACGCAGTATTTT.

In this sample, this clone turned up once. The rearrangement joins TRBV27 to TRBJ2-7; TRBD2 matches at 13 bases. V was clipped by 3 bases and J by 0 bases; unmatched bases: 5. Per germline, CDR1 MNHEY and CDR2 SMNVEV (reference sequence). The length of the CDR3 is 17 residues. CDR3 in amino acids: CASSLTSGGPYSYEQYF. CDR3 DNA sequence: TGTGCCAGCAGTTTGACTAGCGGGGGGCCTTACTCCTACGAGCAGTACTTC.

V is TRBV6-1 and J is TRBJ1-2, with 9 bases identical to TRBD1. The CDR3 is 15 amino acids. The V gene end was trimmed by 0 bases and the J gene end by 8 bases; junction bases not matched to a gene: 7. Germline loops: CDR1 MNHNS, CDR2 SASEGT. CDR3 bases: TGTGCCAGCAGTGAAGCAGCCGGGACAGGGATCGGCTACACCTTC. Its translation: CASSEAAGTGIGYTF.

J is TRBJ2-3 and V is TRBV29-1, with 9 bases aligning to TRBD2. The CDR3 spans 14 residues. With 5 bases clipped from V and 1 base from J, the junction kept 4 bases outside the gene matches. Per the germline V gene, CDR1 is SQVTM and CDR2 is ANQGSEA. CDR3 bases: TGCAGCGTTCTAGCGGGGCCCCGCACAGATACGCAGTATTTT. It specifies CSVLAGPRTDTQYF.

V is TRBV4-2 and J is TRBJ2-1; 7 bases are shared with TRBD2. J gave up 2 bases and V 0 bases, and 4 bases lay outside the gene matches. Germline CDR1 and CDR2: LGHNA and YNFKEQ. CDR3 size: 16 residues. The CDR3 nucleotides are TGTGCCAGCAGCCAAGATGGTGGGGGGGCCTACAATGAGCAGTTCTTC. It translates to CASSQDGGGAYNEQFF.

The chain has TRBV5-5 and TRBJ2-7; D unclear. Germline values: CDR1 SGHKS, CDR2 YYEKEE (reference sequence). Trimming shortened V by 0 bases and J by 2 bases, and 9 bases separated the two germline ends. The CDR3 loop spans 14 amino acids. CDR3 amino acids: CASSLASLAYEQYF. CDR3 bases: TGTGCCAGCAGCTTGGCTTCCCTGGCCTACGAGCAGTACTTC.

In nucleotides, the CDR3 is TGTGCCAGCAGCTTAGAGTCCGGGGGTTCACCCCTCCACTTT. Translated: CASSLESGGSPLHF. This chain uses TRBV7-9 with TRBJ1-6; a weak D match, TRBD1 (5 bases). V was shortened by 1 base and J by 9 bases, with 10 bases between the two germline ends. The CDR3 consists of 14 residues. Germline V lookup: CDR1 SEHNR, CDR2 FQNEAQ (reference sequence).

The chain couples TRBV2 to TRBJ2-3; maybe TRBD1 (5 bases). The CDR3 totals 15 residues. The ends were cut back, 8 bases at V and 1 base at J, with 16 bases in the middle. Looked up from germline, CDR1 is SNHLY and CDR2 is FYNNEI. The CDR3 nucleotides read TGTGCCAGCGATTCACCGCAGGGTGGCACAGATACGCAGTATTTT. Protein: CASDSPQGGTDTQYF. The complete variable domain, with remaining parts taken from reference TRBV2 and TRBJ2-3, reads EPEVTQTPSHQVTQMGQEVILRCVPISNHLYFYWYRQILGQKVEFLVSFYNNEISEKSEIFDDQFSVERPDGSNFTLKIRSTKLEDSAMYFCASDSPQGGTDTQYFGPGTRLTVL.

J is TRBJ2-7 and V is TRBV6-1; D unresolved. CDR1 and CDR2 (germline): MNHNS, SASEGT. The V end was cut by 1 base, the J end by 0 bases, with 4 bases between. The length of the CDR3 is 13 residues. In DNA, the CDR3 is TGTGCCAGCAGTGAAGGGATCTCCTACGAGCAGTACTTC. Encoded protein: CASSEGISYEQYF.

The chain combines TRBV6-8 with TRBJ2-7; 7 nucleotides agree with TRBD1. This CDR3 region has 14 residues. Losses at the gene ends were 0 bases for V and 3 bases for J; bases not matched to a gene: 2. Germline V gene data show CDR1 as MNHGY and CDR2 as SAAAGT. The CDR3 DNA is TGTGCCAGCAGTTACTCGGGACAGAACTACGAGCAGTACTTC. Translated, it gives CASSYSGQNYEQYF.

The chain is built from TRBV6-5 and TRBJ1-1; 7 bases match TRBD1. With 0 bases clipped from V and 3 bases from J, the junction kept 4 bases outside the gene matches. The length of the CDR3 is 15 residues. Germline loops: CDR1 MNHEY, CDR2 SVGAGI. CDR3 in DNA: TGTGCCAGCAGTTACTCGCCAGGGGGGGACACTGAAGCTTTCTTT. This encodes CASSYSPGGDTEAFF.

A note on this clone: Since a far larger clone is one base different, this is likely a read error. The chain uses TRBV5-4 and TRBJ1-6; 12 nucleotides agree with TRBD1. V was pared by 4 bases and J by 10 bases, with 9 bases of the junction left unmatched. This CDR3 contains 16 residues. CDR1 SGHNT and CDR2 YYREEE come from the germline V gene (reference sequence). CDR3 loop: CASSQEIGTGGSPLHF. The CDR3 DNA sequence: TGTGCCAGCAGCCAAGAGATCGGGACAGGGGGCTCACCCCTCCACTTT.

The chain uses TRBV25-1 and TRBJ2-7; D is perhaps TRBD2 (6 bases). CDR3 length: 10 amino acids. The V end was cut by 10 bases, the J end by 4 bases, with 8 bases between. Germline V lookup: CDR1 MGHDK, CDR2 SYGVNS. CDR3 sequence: CATGGYEQYF. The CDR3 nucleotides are TGTGCCACCGGGGGATACGAGCAGTACTTC.

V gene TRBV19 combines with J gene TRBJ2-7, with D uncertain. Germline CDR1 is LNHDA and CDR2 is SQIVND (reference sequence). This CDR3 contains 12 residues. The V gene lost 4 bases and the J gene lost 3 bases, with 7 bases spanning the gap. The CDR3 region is CASSTGDYEQYF. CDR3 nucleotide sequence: TGTGCCAGTAGTACTGGGGACTACGAGCAGTACTTC.

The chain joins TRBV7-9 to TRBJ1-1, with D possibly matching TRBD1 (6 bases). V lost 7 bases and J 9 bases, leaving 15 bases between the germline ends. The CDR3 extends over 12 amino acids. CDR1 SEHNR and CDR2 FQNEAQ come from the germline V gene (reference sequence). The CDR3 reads CASTPRGDQAFF. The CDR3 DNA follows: TGTGCCAGCACGCCGAGGGGGGACCAAGCTTTCTTT.

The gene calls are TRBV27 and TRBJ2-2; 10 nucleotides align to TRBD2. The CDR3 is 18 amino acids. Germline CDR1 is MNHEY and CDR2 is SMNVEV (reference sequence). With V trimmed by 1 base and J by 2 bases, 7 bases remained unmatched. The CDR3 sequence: CASSLFVAGGLNTGELFF. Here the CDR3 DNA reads TGTGCCAGCAGTTTATTTGTAGCGGGGGGTTTAAACACCGGGGAGCTGTTTTTT.

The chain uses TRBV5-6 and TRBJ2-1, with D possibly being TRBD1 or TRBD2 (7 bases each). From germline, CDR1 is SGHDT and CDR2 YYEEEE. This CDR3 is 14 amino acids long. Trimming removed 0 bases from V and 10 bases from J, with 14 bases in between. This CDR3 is CASSLGEGAGEQFF. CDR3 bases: TGTGCCAGCAGCTTGGGGGAGGGGGCAGGGGAGCAGTTCTTC.

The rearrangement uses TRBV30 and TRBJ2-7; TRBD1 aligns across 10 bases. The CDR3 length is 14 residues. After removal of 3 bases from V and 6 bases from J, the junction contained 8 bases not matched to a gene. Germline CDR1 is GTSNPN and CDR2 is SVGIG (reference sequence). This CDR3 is CAWSSGTGASEQYF. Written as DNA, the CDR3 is TGTGCCTGGAGCTCCGGGACAGGGGCATCCGAGCAGTACTTC.

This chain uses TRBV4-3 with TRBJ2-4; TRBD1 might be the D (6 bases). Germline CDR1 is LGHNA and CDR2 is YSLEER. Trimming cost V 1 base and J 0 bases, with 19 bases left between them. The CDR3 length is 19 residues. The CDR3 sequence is CASSQAYRDIISAKNIQYF. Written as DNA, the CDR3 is TGCGCCAGCAGCCAAGCCTACCGGGACATCATATCAGCCAAAAACATTCAGTACTTC.

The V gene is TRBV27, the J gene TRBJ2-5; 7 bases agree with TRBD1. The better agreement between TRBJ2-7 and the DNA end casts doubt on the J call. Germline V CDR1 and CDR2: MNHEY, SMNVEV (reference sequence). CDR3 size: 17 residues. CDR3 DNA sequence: TGTGCCAGCAGTTCACCCCCCGGGGCAGGGGGTGTCTACGAGCAGTACTTC. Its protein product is CASSSPPGAGGVYEQYF.

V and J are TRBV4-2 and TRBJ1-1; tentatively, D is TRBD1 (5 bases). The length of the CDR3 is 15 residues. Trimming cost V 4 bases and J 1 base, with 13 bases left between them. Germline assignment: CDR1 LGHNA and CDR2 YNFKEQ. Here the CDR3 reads CASSRRDGTNTEAFF. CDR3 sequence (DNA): TGTGCCAGCAGCCGCCGGGACGGCACGAACACTGAAGCTTTCTTT.

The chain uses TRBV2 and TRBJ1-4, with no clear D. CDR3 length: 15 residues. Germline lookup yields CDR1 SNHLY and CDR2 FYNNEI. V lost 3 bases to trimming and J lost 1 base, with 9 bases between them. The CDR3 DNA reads TGTGCCAGCAGTGATAGTCTGAGAACTAATGAAAAACTGTTTTTT. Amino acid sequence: CASSDSLRTNEKLFF.

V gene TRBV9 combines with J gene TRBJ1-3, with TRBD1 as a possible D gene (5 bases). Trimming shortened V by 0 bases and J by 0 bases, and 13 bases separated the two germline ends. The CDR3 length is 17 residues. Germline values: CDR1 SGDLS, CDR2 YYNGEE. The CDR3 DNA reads TGTGCCAGCAGCGTAGATGGAGGGGCCTACTCTGGAAACACCATATATTTT. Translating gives CASSVDGGAYSGNTIYF.